This entry features one T cell receptor beta chain sequence. The antigen remains unidentified. This sample stems from a study of CXCR3-negative and CXCR3-positive naive CD8 T cells. Study-wide results and caveats: Higher TRB CDR3 hydrophobicity marked CXCR3-positive naive cells relative to CXCR3-negative naive cells.

The CDR3 spans 15 residues. Per germline, CDR1 MGHRA and CDR2 YSYEKL. UMI labels and 5' RACE were used to prepare the TRB cDNA libraries. TCRdb re-called the 5' RACE reads and shows each CDR3 protein once, DNA omitted. The listing records roughly 110,000 distinct CDR3 sequences. The origin of this receptor is a human donor in good health. Some clones in this sample may be carry-over from other donors' samples. This chain joins TRBV4-1 and TRBJ2-7; TCRdb's assignment of TRBD1 cannot be checked, as there is no DNA. Sequencing used naive CXCR3+ CD8+ T cells from blood. The subset was: CD45RO-CCR7+CD27+CD95- naive CD8+ T cells expressing CXCR3 (TNR3+). The CDR3 region is CASIRGTTDTYEQYF.